One and the same sample provided the 7 T cell receptor beta chains below, sequenced in a study of shared clonotypes between healthy human individuals. Only in-frame clones appear in the TCRdb table, and some are missing; sequencing was by immunoSEQ multiplex PCR. The table has about 1.5 million clones, around 98% seen once. Sequences were obtained from naive CD4+ T cells sorted from blood. The subset: CD45RA+ positively selected. The source of these receptors is a young man in good health.

The chain carries TRBV4-2 and TRBJ2-7; D is possibly TRBD2 (5 bases). V dropped 0 bases and J dropped 5 bases, with 14 bases sitting between them. The CDR3 covers 15 residues. Germline lookup yields CDR1 LGHNA and CDR2 YNFKEQ. This chain's CDR3 is CASSQEGQRDNEQYF. DNA for the CDR3: TGTGCCAGCAGCCAAGAGGGCCAGAGGGATAACGAGCAGTACTTC.

This chain uses TRBV11-2 with TRBJ2-5; the match to TRBD1 covers 7 bases. There are 15 residues in the CDR3. CDR1 and CDR2 from the germline V gene are SGHAT and FQNNGV. Trimming cost V 1 base and J 1 base; bases outside gene matches: 3. In DNA, the CDR3 is TGTGCCAGCAGCTTAGGACAGGGATCCCAAGAGACCCAGTACTTC. Residues: CASSLGQGSQETQYF.

The genes are TRBV5-1 and TRBJ2-5; D call uncertain. The germline V gene has CDR1 SGHRS and CDR2 YFSETQ. This CDR3 spans 15 amino acids. Trimming shortened V by 4 bases and J by 4 bases, and 17 bases separated the two germline ends. The CDR3 reads CASSQALLSGETQYF. DNA of the CDR3: TGCGCCAGCAGCCAAGCCCTGCTCTCCGGAGAGACCCAGTACTTC.

The chain uses TRBV7-2 and TRBJ2-2; no firm D call. This CDR3 comprises 14 residues. Germline-derived CDR1 and CDR2 are SGHTA and FQGNSA. The ends were cut back, 4 bases at V and 1 base at J, with 7 bases in the middle. DNA of the CDR3: TGTGCCAGCAGCTCTATACAGAACACCGGGGAGCTGTTTTTT. Translated, it gives CASSSIQNTGELFF.

Regarding this clone: Other nucleotide sequences from this sample produce the same CDR3. The rearrangement links TRBV5-1 to TRBJ2-7; TRBD1 matches at 10 bases. V trimming: 1 base; J trimming: 3 bases; junction bases outside the gene matches: 4. CDR3 length: 15 residues. Looked up from germline, CDR1 is SGHRS and CDR2 is YFSETQ. CDR3 in DNA: TGCGCCAGCAGCTTGCCCGGACAGGGGGTCTACGAGCAGTACTTC. It translates to CASSLPGQGVYEQYF.

This chain connects TRBV6-1 to TRBJ1-5, with 9 bases lining up with TRBD1. There are 20 residues in the CDR3. Per the germline V gene, CDR1 is MNHNS and CDR2 is SASEGT. J lost 2 bases, V lost 0 bases, and 14 bases had no gene match. The CDR3 sequence: CASSEAGTGSVYMGNQPQHF. The CDR3 DNA follows: TGTGCCAGCAGTGAAGCGGGGACAGGGTCGGTATATATGGGCAATCAGCCCCAGCATTTT.

The rearrangement joins TRBV13 to TRBJ1-2; 7 nucleotides align to TRBD1. The ends lost 8 bases at V and 3 bases at J; junction bases unmatched: 9. Germline V gene sequence: CDR1 PRHDT, CDR2 FYEKMQ (reference sequence). This CDR3 region has 14 residues. CDR3 loop: CASGRGQGDYGYTF. CDR3 DNA sequence: TGTGCCAGCGGCAGAGGGCAGGGGGACTATGGCTACACCTTC.